Listed here is a single T cell receptor beta chain. This specimen comes from a study of T cells expressing NK-cell markers. With the 5' RACE reads reprocessed, TCRdb shows one record per CDR3 protein and no DNA. Here the sample table reports about half a million distinct CDR3 sequences. CDR1 is DFQATT and CDR2 is SNEGSKA in the germline V gene (reference sequence). There are 17 residues in the CDR3. The clonotype originates from a woman aged 45-60 years in good health. The chain couples TRBV20-1 to TRBJ2-1; TCRdb picks TRBD2, but there is no DNA to check that call. The sequenced material came from blood T cells: a sorted CD56 or NKG2C T cell subset, CD4+ or CD8+ T cells, or bulk PBMC T cells (not recorded which). The CDR3 region is CSARPTLRSGRGREQFF.